This TCR beta chain was recorded in a study of T cell repertoires in ileal Crohn's disease. Repertoires were generated with immunoSEQ multiplex PCR, while TCRdb's copy carries only in-frame clones and drops some. The sample includes around 8,000 clones, 70% to 90% of them seen just once. Described time point: inflamed ileum from the surgical specimen. With 7 bases clipped from V and 5 bases from J, the junction kept 7 bases outside the gene matches. The CDR3 totals 14 residues. Germline CDR1 and CDR2: MNHNS and SASEGT. In this sample, this clone turned up a few times. The source is an adult with Crohn's disease. The sample was ileal tissue. The chain combines TRBV6-1 with TRBJ2-1; 8 nucleotides agree with TRBD2. The CDR3 sequence is CASIGGLVNNEQFF. In nucleotides, the CDR3 is TGTGCCAGCATCGGGGGACTAGTCAACAATGAGCAGTTCTTC.